Listed below are T cell receptor beta chains from one sample, sequenced in a study of patients and donors after allogeneic stem cell transplantation. Via MiXCR, TCRdb re-called the RT-PCR reads, giving one row per CDR3 protein. This sample has 390,000 or so distinct CDR3 sequences, with roughly 17% found just once. Sequenced: blood, either unsorted or a sorted T cell fraction (not recorded which). The receptor source for this set is a human donor who was either an allogeneic HSCT recipient or a stem cell or donor lymphocyte infusion donor (not recorded which). It is not recorded whose cells these are; they may come from a transplant donor. CDR3s include the opening cysteine and the closing phenylalanine or tryptophan. The D gene is left open where the match is weak. Expanded clones are given a class, and other clones once, few, many or no size at all.

j_call: TRBJ2-3; v_call: TRBV20-1; d_call: TRBD2; clone_size: -; cdr3_aa: CSARDAAGGYTQYF; cdr3_nt: TGCAGTGCTAGAGATGCAGCGGGGGGGTATACGCAGTATTTT
j_call: TRBJ2-3; v_call: TRBV4-2; d_call: -; clone_size: -; cdr3_aa: CASSQDKGGRGAEDTQYF; cdr3_nt: TGTGCCAGCAGCCAAGATAAAGGAGGCAGGGGAGCAGAAGATACGCAGTATTTT
j_call: TRBJ1-5; v_call: TRBV7-9; d_call: -; clone_size: -; cdr3_aa: CASSLVNHPQHF; cdr3_nt: TGTGCCAGCAGCTTAGTGAATCATCCCCAGCATTTT
j_call: TRBJ2-3; v_call: TRBV5-6; d_call: -; clone_size: -; cdr3_aa: CASSFSTKGADTQYF; cdr3_nt: TGTGCCAGCAGCTTCTCTACAAAGGGGGCAGATACGCAGTATTTT
j_call: TRBJ2-7; v_call: TRBV6-1; d_call: TRBD1; clone_size: many; cdr3_aa: CASSRDRLYEQYF; cdr3_nt: TGTGCCAGCAGCCGGGACAGACTCTACGAGCAGTACTTC
j_call: TRBJ1-1; v_call: TRBV4-3; d_call: -; clone_size: few; cdr3_aa: CASSQEDGASGTEAFF; cdr3_nt: TGCGCCAGCAGCCAAGAGGATGGGGCGTCGGGCACTGAAGCTTTCTTT
j_call: TRBJ2-7; v_call: TRBV7-9; d_call: TRBD2; clone_size: -; cdr3_aa: CASSPQTSGNYEQYF; cdr3_nt: TGTGCCAGCAGCCCCCAGACTAGCGGAAACTACGAGCAGTACTTC
j_call: TRBJ1-3; v_call: TRBV21-1; d_call: -; clone_size: -; cdr3_aa: CASLLPGHPLSGNTIYF; cdr3_nt: TGTGCCAGTCTCTTACCGGGACACCCCCTCTCTGGAAACACCATATATTTT
j_call: TRBJ2-7; v_call: TRBV28; d_call: -; clone_size: -; cdr3_aa: CASKRQAYEQYF; cdr3_nt: TGTGCCAGCAAGCGGCAGGCCTACGAGCAGTACTTC
j_call: TRBJ1-2; v_call: TRBV30; d_call: -; clone_size: -; cdr3_aa: CAWSERGYTF; cdr3_nt: TGTGCCTGGAGCGAGAGGGGCTACACCTTC
j_call: TRBJ1-1; v_call: TRBV4-3; d_call: -; clone_size: -; cdr3_aa: CASSQDGPGPVLGTEAFF; cdr3_nt: TGCGCCAGCAGCCAAGACGGACCCGGACCAGTCTTGGGCACTGAAGCTTTCTTT
j_call: TRBJ1-6; v_call: TRBV10-3; d_call: -; clone_size: -; cdr3_aa: CAIASSDSPLHF; cdr3_nt: TGTGCCATCGCAAGTTCGGATTCACCCCTCCACTTT
j_call: TRBJ2-1; v_call: TRBV10-3; d_call: TRBD2; clone_size: few; cdr3_aa: CAINETGGEQFF; cdr3_nt: TGTGCCATCAATGAGACGGGGGGTGAGCAGTTCTTC
j_call: TRBJ1-1; v_call: TRBV20-1; d_call: TRBD1; clone_size: -; cdr3_aa: CSARDRGEAFF; cdr3_nt: TGCAGTGCTAGAGACAGGGGGGAAGCTTTCTTT
j_call: TRBJ1-2; v_call: TRBV7-9; d_call: -; clone_size: -; cdr3_aa: CASSSAGLNYGYTF; cdr3_nt: TGTGCCAGCAGCTCAGCGGGGCTTAACTATGGCTACACCTTC
j_call: TRBJ2-7; v_call: TRBV9; d_call: TRBD1; clone_size: -; cdr3_aa: CASSPLPGQGSYEQYF; cdr3_nt: TGTGCCAGCAGTCCTCTTCCGGGACAGGGGTCCTACGAGCAGTACTTC
j_call: TRBJ2-1; v_call: TRBV6-2/TRBV6-3; d_call: -; clone_size: few; cdr3_aa: CASSYSASDINEQFF; cdr3_nt: TGTGCCAGCAGTTACTCGGCTAGCGACATCAATGAGCAGTTCTTC
j_call: TRBJ2-3; v_call: TRBV9; d_call: TRBD2; clone_size: -; cdr3_aa: CASSAQRGGFTDTQYF; cdr3_nt: TGTGCCAGCAGCGCCCAGCGGGGGGGCTTTACAGATACGCAGTATTTT
j_call: TRBJ2-1; v_call: TRBV11-1; d_call: TRBD2; clone_size: -; cdr3_aa: CASSLSQRGWGGSYNEQFF; cdr3_nt: TGTGCCAGCAGCTTATCCCAGCGGGGGTGGGGAGGATCCTACAATGAGCAGTTCTTC
j_call: TRBJ1-4; v_call: TRBV12-3/TRBV12-4; d_call: -; clone_size: -; cdr3_aa: CASMGFGRINEKLFF; cdr3_nt: TGTGCCAGCATGGGTTTCGGACGGATTAATGAAAAACTGTTTTTT
j_call: TRBJ2-1; v_call: TRBV7-9; d_call: TRBD1; clone_size: few; cdr3_aa: CAIAGTGVVDEQFF; cdr3_nt: TGTGCCATCGCCGGGACAGGGGTTGTCGATGAGCAGTTCTTC